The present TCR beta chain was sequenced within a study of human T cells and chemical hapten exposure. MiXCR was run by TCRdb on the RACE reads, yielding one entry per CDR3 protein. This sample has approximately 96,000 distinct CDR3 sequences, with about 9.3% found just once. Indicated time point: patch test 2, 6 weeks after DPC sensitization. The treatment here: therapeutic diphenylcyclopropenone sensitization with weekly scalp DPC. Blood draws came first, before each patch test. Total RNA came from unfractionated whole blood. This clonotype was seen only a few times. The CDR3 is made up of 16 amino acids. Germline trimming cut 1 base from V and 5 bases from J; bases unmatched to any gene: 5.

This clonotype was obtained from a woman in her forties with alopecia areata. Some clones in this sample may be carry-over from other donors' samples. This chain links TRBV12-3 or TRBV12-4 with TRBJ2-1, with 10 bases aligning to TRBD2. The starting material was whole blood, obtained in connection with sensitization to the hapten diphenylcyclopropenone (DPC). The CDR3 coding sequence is TGTGCCAGCAGTTTAGACGGGACTAGCGTTGACAATGAGCAGTTCTTC. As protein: CASSLDGTSVDNEQFF.